This T cell receptor beta chain was identified in a study of cytomegalovirus exposure and HLA in healthy donors. Assay used: immunoSEQ multiplex PCR; TCRdb lists only in-frame clones, some missing. This table holds about 56,000 clones, 90% to 95% found once. Germline values: CDR1 SGDLS, CDR2 YYNGEE. The trim removed 3 bases at V and 1 base at J, leaving 7 bases unmatched. The CDR3 has 17 residues. The sequence came from a woman aged 18-29 years in good health and CMV-seropositive. The sample consisted of PBMCs. The chain couples TRBV9 to TRBJ2-2, with 9 bases fitting TRBD1. This CDR3 reads CASSALPGQGNTGELFF. CDR3 sequence (DNA): TGTGCCAGCAGCGCCCTTCCGGGACAGGGGAACACCGGGGAGCTGTTTTTT. Looking up the rest from reference TRBV9 and TRBJ2-2 gives the full variable domain: DSGVTQTPKHLITATGQRVTLRCSPRSGDLSVYWYQQSLDQGLQFLIQYYNGEERAKGNILERFSAQQFPDLHSELNLSSLELGDSALYFCASSALPGQGNTGELFFGEGSRLTVL.